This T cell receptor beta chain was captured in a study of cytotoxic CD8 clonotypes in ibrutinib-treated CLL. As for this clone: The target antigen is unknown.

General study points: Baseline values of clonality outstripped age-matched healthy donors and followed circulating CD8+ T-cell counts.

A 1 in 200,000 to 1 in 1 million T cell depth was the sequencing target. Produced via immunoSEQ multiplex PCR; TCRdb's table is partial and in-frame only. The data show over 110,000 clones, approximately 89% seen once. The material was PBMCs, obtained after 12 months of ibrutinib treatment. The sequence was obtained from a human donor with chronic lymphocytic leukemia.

The CDR3 DNA sequence: TGTGCCAGCAGCTTAGGCCCGCTGTGGCGGGAGAGGGACGAGCAGTACTTC. It specifies CASSLGPLWRERDEQYF. V is TRBV7-8 and J is TRBJ2-7; 7 nucleotides agree with TRBD2. J gave up 5 bases and V 1 base, and 14 bases lay outside the gene matches. Germline V lookup: CDR1 SGHVS, CDR2 FQNEAQ. CDR3 length equals 17 residues.